This entry lists 3 T cell receptor beta chains sequenced from one sample in a study of blood T cell repertoires in COVID-19. Clones were read by immunoSEQ multiplex PCR, and TCRdb kept only the in-frame ones, dropping some. Of a few hundred thousand clones listed, roughly 89% are singletons. Sequenced input: PBMCs or T cells enriched from blood (not recorded which). The receptors shown here come from a man between 35 and 55 years old who had recovered from COVID-19.

The chain links TRBV7-2 to TRBJ1-6; a possible D gene is TRBD1 (6 bases). The CDR3 contains 16 residues. Trimming left V 2 bases short and J 7 bases short, with 15 bases between. Germline V gene data show CDR1 as SGHTA and CDR2 as FQGNSA. CDR3 protein: CASSLMSTGFNSPLHF. DNA of the CDR3: TGTGCCAGCAGCTTAATGAGTACAGGGTTCAATTCACCCCTCCACTTT.

J is TRBJ1-1 and V is TRBV6-6; D is unresolved. V lost 7 bases, J lost 7 bases, and 10 bases lay in between. The CDR3 length is 11 residues. From germline, CDR1 is MNHNY and CDR2 SVGAGI (reference sequence). The DNA of the CDR3 is TGTGCCAGCAATCGGGAGGATGAAGCTTTCTTT. This sequence encodes CASNREDEAFF.

V usage is TRBV13 and J usage is TRBJ2-7, with D possibly matching TRBD2 (5 bases). This CDR3 contains 11 residues. Germline V gene data show CDR1 as PRHDT and CDR2 as FYEKMQ (reference sequence). V dropped 8 bases and J dropped 6 bases, with 11 bases sitting between them. CDR3 DNA: TGTGCCAGCCGCTACCGGGGCGAGCAGTACTTC. This translates into CASRYRGEQYF.